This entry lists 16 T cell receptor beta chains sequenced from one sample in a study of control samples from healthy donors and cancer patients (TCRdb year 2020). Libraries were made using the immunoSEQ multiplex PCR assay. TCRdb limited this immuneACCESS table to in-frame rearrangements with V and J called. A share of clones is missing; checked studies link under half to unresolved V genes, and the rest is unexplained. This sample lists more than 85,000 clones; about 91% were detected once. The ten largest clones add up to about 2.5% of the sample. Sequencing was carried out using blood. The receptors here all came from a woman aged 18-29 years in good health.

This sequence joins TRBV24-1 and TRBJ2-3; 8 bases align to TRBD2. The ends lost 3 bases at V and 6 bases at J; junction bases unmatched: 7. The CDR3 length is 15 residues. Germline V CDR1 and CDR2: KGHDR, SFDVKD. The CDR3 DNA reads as TGTGCCACCAGTGATGCGCGGGGGGCCTTGGATACGCAGTATTTT. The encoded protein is CATSDARGALDTQYF.

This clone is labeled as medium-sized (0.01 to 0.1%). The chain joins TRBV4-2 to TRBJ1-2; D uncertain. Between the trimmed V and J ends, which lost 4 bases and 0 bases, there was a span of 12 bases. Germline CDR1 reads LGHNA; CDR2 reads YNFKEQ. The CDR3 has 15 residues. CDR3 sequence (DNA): TGTGCCAGCAGCCCCTTGACAAAAGCTAACTATGGCTACACCTTC. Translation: CASSPLTKANYGYTF.

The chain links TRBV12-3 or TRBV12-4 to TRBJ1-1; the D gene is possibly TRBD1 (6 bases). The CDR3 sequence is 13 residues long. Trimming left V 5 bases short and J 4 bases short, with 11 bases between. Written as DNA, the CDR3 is TGTGCCAGCAGTATGGGGGCTGGCACTGAAGCTTTCTTT. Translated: CASSMGAGTEAFF.

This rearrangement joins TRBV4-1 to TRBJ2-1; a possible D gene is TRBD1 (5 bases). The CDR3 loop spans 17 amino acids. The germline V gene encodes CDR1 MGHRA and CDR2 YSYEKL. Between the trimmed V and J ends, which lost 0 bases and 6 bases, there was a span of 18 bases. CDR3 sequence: CASSQDWATEGVNEQFF. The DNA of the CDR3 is TGCGCCAGCAGCCAAGATTGGGCGACCGAAGGGGTCAATGAGCAGTTCTTC.

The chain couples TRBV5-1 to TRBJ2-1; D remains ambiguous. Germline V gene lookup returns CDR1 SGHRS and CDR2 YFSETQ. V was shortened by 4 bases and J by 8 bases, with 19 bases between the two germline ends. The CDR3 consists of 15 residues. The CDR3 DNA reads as TGCGCCAGCAGCCCGGCGGTTTTGGGGTTGGATGAGCAGTTCTTC. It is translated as CASSPAVLGLDEQFF. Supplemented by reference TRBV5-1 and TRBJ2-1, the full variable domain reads KAGVTQTPRYLIKTRGQQVTLSCSPISGHRSVSWYQQTPGQGLQFLFEYFSETQRNKGNFPGRFSGRQFSNSRSEMNVSTLELGDSALYLCASSPAVLGLDEQFFGPGTRLTVL.

CDR3 in DNA: TGTGCCAGCAGCTTGGAAGGACTAGCGGGATCGAGTCGCACAGATACGCAGTATTTT. This codes for CASSLEGLAGSSRTDTQYF. V is TRBV5-4 and J is TRBJ2-3; 12 bases line up with TRBD2. The V gene's germline CDR1 is SGHNT and CDR2 YYREEE (reference sequence). The J segment lost 1 base and the V segment lost 0 bases, leaving 9 bases of the junction unmatched. This CDR3 comprises 19 residues.

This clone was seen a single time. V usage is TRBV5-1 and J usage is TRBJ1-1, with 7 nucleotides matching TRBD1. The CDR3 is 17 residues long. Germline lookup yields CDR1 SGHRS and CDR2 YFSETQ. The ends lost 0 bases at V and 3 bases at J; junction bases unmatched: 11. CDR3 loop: CASSLGMRSGGHTEAFF. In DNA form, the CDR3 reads TGCGCCAGCAGCTTGGGGATGCGGTCAGGGGGACACACTGAAGCTTTCTTT.

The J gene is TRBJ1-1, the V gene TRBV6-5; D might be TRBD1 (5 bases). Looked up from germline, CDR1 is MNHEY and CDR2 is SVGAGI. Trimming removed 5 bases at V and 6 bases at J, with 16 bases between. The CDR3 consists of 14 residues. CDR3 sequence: CASSPDGGSAEAFF. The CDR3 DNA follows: TGTGCCAGCAGTCCCGATGGGGGAAGCGCTGAAGCTTTCTTT.

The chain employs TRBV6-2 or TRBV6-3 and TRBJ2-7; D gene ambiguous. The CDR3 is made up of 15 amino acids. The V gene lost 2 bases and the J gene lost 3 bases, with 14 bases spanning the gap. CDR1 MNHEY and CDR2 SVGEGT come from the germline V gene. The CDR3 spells CASSYTATASYEQYF. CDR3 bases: TGTGCCAGCAGTTACACCGCAACGGCGAGCTACGAGCAGTACTTC.

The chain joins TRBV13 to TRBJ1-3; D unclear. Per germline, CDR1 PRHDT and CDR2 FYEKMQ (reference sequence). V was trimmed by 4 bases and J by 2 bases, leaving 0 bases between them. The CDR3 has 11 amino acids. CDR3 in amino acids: CASSSGNTIYF. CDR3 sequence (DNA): TGTGCCAGCAGCTCTGGAAACACCATATATTTT.

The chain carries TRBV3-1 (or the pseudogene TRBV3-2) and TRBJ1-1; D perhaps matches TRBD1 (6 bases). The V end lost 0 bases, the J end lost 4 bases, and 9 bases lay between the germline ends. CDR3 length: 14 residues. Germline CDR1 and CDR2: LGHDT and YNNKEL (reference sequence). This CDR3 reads CASSQEPQGTEAFF. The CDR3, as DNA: TGTGCCAGCAGCCAAGAACCACAGGGCACTGAAGCTTTCTTT.

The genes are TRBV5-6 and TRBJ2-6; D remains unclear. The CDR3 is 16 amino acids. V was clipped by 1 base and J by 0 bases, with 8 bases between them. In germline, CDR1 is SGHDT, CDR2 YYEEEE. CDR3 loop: CASSLNWPSGANVLTF. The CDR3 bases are TGTGCCAGCAGCTTGAATTGGCCCTCTGGGGCCAACGTCCTGACTTTC.

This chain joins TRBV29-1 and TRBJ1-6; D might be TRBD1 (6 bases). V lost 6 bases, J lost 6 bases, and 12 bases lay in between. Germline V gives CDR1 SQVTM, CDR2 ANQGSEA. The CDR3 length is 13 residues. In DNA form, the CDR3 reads TGCAGCGTCCGGACAGCTGGTAATTCACCCCTCCACTTT. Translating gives CSVRTAGNSPLHF.

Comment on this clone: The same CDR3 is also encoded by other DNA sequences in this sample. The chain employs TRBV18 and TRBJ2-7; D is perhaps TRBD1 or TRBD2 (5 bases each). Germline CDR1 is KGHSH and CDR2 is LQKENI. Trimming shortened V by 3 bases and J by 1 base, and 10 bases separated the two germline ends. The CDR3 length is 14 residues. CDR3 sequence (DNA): TGTGCCAGCTCACCTCGGGACGGGTCCTACGAGCAGTACTTC. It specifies CASSPRDGSYEQYF.

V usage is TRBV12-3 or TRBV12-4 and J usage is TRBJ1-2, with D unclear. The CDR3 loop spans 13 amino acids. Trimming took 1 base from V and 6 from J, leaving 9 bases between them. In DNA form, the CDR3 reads TGTGCCAGCAGTTTAGGGCTAATGAATGGCTACACCTTC. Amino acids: CASSLGLMNGYTF.

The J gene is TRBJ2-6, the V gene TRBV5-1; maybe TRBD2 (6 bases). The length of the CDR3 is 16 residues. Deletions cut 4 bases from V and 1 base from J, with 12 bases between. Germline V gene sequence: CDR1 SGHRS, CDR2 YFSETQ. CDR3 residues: CASSPQTSSGANVLTF. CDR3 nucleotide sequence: TGCGCCAGCAGCCCCCAGACTAGTTCTGGGGCCAACGTCCTGACTTTC.